The 11 T cell receptor beta chains in this list originate from one sample, sequenced in a study of OX40 agonist ivuxolimab in advanced cancers. Repertoires were generated with immunoSEQ multiplex PCR, while TCRdb's copy carries only in-frame clones and drops some. The sample consists of 70,000 to 90,000 clones, roughly 91% of them appearing once. Material: CD4+ or CD8+ T cells sorted from blood, obtained in a trial of the OX40 agonist ivuxolimab. The source is an adult with an advanced solid tumor such as melanoma, head and neck, liver or kidney cancer.

The chain joins TRBV30 to TRBJ1-5; maybe TRBD1 (5 bases). With 1 base removed from V and 7 bases from J, the gap between germline ends came to 17 bases. Germline values: CDR1 GTSNPN, CDR2 SVGIG (reference sequence). This CDR3 is 15 amino acids long. In nucleotides, the CDR3 is TGTGCCTGGAGTGCCCCCGGGGGAGGAAGGCAGCCCCAGCATTTT. Protein product: CAWSAPGGGRQPQHF.

The chain combines TRBV6-5 with TRBJ1-1; D remains ambiguous. Trimming stripped 2 bases from V and 7 bases from J, with 14 bases between. The CDR3 totals 14 residues. In germline, CDR1 is MNHEY, CDR2 SVGAGI. CDR3 in DNA: TGTGCCAGCAGTTACGGGCGGACGACCGGTGAAGCTTTCTTT. This codes for CASSYGRTTGEAFF.

This rearrangement joins TRBV27 to TRBJ2-1; D remains ambiguous. V shed 2 bases and J shed 10 bases, with 12 bases lying between them. Germline CDR1 reads MNHEY; CDR2 reads SMNVEV (reference sequence). The CDR3 is 13 residues long. CDR3 loop: CASSLAQTVEQFF. The CDR3 DNA reads TGTGCCAGCAGTTTAGCCCAAACGGTCGAGCAGTTCTTC.

This sequence joins TRBV2 and TRBJ1-1; maybe TRBD1 (6 bases). The CDR3 loop spans 13 amino acids. Germline-derived CDR1 and CDR2 are SNHLY and FYNNEI. Between the trimmed V and J ends, which lost 6 bases and 1 base, there was a span of 9 bases. The CDR3 DNA reads TGTGCCAGCAGACCGGGACAGAACACTGAAGCTTTCTTT. The encoded protein is CASRPGQNTEAFF.

The chain employs TRBV4-2 and TRBJ2-7; D might be TRBD1 (6 bases). The V gene lost 0 bases and the J gene lost 2 bases, with 17 bases spanning the gap. Germline loops: CDR1 LGHNA, CDR2 YNFKEQ. The CDR3 consists of 17 residues. The chain's CDR3 is CASSQDQGLAATYEQYF. DNA of the CDR3: TGTGCCAGCAGCCAAGATCAGGGGCTAGCCGCGACCTACGAGCAGTACTTC.

This rearrangement joins TRBV30 to TRBJ2-1; D perhaps matches TRBD2 (5 bases). Trimming pared 2 bases from V and 2 bases from J, leaving 7 bases between. The CDR3 totals 13 residues. Germline V gene data show CDR1 as GTSNPN and CDR2 as SVGIG (reference sequence). CDR3 bases: TGTGCCTGGAGTCGACTAACCTACAATGAGCAGTTCTTC. Its translation: CAWSRLTYNEQFF.

The gene calls are TRBV6-1 and TRBJ1-2; unclear D gene. The CDR3 consists of 13 residues. Germline CDR1 MNHNS, CDR2 SASEGT. V shed 1 base and J shed 5 bases, with 8 bases lying between them. The CDR3 sequence: CASSEGDGYGYTF. The CDR3 bases are TGTGCCAGCAGTGAAGGGGATGGATATGGCTACACCTTC.

This sequence joins TRBV27 and TRBJ1-2; no firm D call. The CDR3 is made up of 12 amino acids. Germline CDR1 is MNHEY and CDR2 is SMNVEV (reference sequence). Trimming took 4 bases from V and 6 from J, leaving 9 bases between them. The CDR3 here is CASSSPGDGYTF. The CDR3 DNA reads as TGTGCCAGCAGTTCCCCCGGGGATGGCTACACCTTC.

The chain recombines TRBV19 with TRBJ1-1; unclear D gene. V dropped 5 bases and J dropped 5 bases, with 9 bases sitting between them. CDR3 length: 12 residues. Germline V gene data show CDR1 as LNHDA and CDR2 as SQIVND (reference sequence). The CDR3 DNA reads TGTGCCAGTAGTGTGGGCGTGACTGAAGCTTTCTTT. It codes for CASSVGVTEAFF.

The chain has TRBV27 and TRBJ2-1, with D perhaps matching TRBD2 (5 bases). The CDR3 extends over 11 amino acids. V gave up 5 bases and J gave up 8 bases, with 7 bases separating them. Germline lookup yields CDR1 MNHEY and CDR2 SMNVEV (reference sequence). The CDR3 region is CASSVGDEQFF. DNA of the CDR3: TGTGCCAGCAGTGTGGGAGATGAGCAGTTCTTC.

The chain links TRBV11-2 to TRBJ2-7, with TRBD2 identical over 11 bases. Trimming cost V 5 bases and J 6 bases; bases outside gene matches: 12. This CDR3 is 16 amino acids long. The germline V gene has CDR1 SGHAT and CDR2 FQNNGV. The CDR3 coding sequence is TGTGCCAGCAGCCTTAGCGGGAGGGCCGCCCTTGGCGAGCAGTACTTC. This sequence encodes CASSLSGRAALGEQYF.